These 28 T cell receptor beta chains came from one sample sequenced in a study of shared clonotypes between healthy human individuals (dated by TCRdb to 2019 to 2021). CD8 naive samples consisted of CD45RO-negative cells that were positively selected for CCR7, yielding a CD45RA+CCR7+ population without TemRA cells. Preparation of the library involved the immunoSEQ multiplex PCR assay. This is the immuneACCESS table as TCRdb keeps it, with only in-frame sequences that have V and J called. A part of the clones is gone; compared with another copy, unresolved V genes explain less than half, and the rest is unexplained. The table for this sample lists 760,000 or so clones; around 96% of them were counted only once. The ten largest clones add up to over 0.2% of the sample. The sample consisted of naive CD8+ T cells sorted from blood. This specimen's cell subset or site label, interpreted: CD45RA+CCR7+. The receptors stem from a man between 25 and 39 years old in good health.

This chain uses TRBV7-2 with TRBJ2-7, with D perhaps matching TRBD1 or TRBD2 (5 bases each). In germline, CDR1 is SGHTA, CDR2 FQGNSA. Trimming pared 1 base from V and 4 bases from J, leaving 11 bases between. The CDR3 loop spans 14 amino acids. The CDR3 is CASSLGRWGYEQYF. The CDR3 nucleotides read TGTGCCAGCAGCTTAGGGCGCTGGGGGTACGAGCAGTACTTC.

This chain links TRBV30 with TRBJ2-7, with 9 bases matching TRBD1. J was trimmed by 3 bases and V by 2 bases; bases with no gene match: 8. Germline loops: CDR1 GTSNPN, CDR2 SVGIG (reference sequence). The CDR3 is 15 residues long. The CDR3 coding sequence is TGTGCCTGGAGTCCTACCCGGGACAGGGTCTACGAGCAGTACTTC. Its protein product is CAWSPTRDRVYEQYF.

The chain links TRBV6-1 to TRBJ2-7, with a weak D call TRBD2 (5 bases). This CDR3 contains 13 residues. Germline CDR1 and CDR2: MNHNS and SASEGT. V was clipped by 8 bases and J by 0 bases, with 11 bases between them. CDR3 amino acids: CASSGISSYEQYF. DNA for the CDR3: TGTGCCAGCTCCGGGATAAGCTCCTACGAGCAGTACTTC.

CDR3 sequence: CASGWETEQFF. The CDR3 DNA is TGTGCCAGCGGCTGGGAGACTGAGCAGTTCTTC. The rearrangement links TRBV7-9 to TRBJ2-1; possible D gene TRBD2, 5 bases. Per the germline V gene, CDR1 is SEHNR and CDR2 is FQNEAQ (reference sequence). This CDR3 has 11 residues. Between the trimmed V and J ends, which lost 8 bases and 9 bases, there was a span of 11 bases. The variable domain in full, with the rest retrieved from reference TRBV7-9 and TRBJ2-1, is DTGVSQNPRHKITKRGQNVTFRCDPISEHNRLYWYRQTLGQGPEFLTYFQNEAQLEKSRLLSDRFSAERPKGSFSTLEIQRTEQGDSAMYLCASGWETEQFFGPGTRLTVL.

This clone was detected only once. CDR3: CASSQEGQGANSYEQYF. The CDR3 nucleotides read TGCGCCAGCAGCCAGGAGGGGCAGGGGGCCAATTCCTACGAGCAGTACTTC. The V and J genes are TRBV4-1 and TRBJ2-7; 8 bases agree with TRBD1. The CDR3 length is 17 residues. The V gene end was trimmed by 3 bases and the J gene end by 1 base; junction bases not matched to a gene: 11. Germline V gene data show CDR1 as MGHRA and CDR2 as YSYEKL.

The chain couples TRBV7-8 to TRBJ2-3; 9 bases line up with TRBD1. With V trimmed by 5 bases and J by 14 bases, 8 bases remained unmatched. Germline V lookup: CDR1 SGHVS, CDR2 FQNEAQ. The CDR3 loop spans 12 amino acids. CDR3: CASSLDRGRGYF. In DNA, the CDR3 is TGTGCCAGCAGCCTCGACAGGGGGAGAGGGTATTTT.

This CDR3 reads CASSDPTSGYNEQFF. CDR3 DNA sequence: TGCGCCAGCAGTGACCCGACTAGCGGTTACAATGAGCAGTTCTTC. V gene TRBV10-1 combines with J gene TRBJ2-1; 9 nucleotides match TRBD2. Germline-derived CDR1 and CDR2 are WNHNN and SYGVQD (reference sequence). The CDR3 extends over 15 amino acids. With 3 bases clipped from V and 4 bases from J, the junction kept 4 bases outside the gene matches.

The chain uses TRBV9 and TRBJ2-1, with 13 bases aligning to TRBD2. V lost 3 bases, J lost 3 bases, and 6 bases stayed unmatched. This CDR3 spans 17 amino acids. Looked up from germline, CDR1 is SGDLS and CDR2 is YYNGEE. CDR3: CASSETSGRGFYNEQFF. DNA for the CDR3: TGTGCCAGCAGCGAAACTAGCGGGAGGGGATTCTACAATGAGCAGTTCTTC.

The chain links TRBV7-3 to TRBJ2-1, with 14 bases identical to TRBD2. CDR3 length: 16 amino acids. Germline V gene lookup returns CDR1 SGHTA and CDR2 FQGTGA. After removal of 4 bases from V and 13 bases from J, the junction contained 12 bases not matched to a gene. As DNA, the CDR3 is TGTGCCAGCAGCTCCGATGGGGGACTAGCGGGAGTAGGTCAGTTCTTC. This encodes CASSSDGGLAGVGQFF.

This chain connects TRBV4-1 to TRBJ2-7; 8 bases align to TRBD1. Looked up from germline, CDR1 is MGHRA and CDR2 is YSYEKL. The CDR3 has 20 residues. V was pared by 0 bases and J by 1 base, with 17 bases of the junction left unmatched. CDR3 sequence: CASSQDPTLPSQGASYEQYF. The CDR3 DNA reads TGCGCCAGCAGCCAAGATCCCACTTTGCCCTCTCAGGGGGCGTCCTACGAGCAGTACTTC.

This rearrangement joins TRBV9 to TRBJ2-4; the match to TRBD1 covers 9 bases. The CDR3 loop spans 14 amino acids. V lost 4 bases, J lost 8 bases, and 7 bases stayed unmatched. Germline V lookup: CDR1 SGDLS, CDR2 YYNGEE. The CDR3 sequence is CASSSDRDRDIQYF. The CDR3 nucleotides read TGTGCCAGCAGCTCGGACCGGGACAGGGACATTCAGTACTTC.

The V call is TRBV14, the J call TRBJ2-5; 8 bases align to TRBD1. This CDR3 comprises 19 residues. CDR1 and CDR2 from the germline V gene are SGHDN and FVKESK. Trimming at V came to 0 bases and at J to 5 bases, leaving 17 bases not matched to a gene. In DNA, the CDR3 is TGTGCCAGCAGCCAAGATGGTTGGGATAGACAGGGGACTTGGGAGACCCAGTACTTC. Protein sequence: CASSQDGWDRQGTWETQYF.

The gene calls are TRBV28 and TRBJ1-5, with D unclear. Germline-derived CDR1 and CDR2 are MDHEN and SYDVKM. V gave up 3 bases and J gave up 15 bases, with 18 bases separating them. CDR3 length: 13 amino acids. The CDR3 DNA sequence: TGTGCCAGCAGTTTCCAAACCCAAATTAGAAGGCATTTT. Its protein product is CASSFQTQIRRHF.

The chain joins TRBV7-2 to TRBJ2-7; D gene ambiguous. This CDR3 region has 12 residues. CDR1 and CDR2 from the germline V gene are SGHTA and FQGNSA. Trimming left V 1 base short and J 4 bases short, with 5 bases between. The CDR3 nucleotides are TGTGCCAGCAGCTTAGAGGCGTACGAGCAGTACTTC. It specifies CASSLEAYEQYF. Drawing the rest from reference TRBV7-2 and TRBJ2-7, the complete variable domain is GAGVSQSPSNKVTEKGKDVELRCDPISGHTALYWYRQSLGQGLEFLIYFQGNSAPDKSGLPSDRFSAERTGGSVSTLTIQRTQQEDSAVYLCASSLEAYEQYFGPGTRLTVT.

The CDR3 DNA follows: TGTGCCAGCAGCTTAATGCCGGCCCTGGGGCAGTACTTC. Its protein is CASSLMPALGQYF. The genes are TRBV5-6 and TRBJ2-7; no reliable D call. Trimming took off 2 bases at V and 9 bases at J, with 15 bases between the two ends. There are 13 residues in the CDR3. The germline gives CDR1 SGHDT, CDR2 YYEEEE.

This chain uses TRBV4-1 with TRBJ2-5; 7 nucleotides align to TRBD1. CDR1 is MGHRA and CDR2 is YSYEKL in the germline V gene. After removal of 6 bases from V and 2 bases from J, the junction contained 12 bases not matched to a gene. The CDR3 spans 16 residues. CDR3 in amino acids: CASSAPLGQAQETQYF. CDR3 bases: TGCGCCAGCAGTGCCCCGCTAGGACAGGCGCAAGAGACCCAGTACTTC.

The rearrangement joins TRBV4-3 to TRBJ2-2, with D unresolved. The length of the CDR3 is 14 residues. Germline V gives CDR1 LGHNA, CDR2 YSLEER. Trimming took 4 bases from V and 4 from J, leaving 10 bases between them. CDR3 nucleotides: TGCGCCAGCAGCCTGGAAACCCTCACCGGGGAGCTGTTTTTT. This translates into CASSLETLTGELFF.

The CDR3 bases are TGTGCCAGCAGTTACGGGACTACTCAGTACTTC. Its translation is CASSYGTTQYF. J is TRBJ2-7 and V is TRBV6-5; 7 nucleotides match TRBD2. With 2 bases clipped from V and 10 bases from J, the junction kept 2 bases outside the gene matches. CDR1 and CDR2 from the germline V gene are MNHEY and SVGAGI. CDR3 length equals 11 residues.

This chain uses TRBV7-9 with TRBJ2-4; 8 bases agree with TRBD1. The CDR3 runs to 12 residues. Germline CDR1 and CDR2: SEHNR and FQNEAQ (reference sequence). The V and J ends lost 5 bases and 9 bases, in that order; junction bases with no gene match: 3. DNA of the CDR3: TGTGCCAGCAGCACGACAGGGGTCATTCAGTACTTC. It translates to CASSTTGVIQYF.

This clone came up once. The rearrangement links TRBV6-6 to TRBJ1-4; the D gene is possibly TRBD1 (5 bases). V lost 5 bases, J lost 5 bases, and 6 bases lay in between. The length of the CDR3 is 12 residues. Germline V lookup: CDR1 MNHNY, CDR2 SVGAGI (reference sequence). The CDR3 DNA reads TGTGCCAGCAGTCGGGACAATGAAAAACTGTTTTTT. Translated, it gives CASSRDNEKLFF.

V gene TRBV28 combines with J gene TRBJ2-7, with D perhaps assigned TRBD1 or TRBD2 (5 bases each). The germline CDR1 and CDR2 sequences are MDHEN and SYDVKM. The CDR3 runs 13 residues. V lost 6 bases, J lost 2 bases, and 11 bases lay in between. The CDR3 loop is CASRRGPAYEQYF. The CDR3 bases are TGTGCCAGCAGACGGGGCCCCGCCTACGAGCAGTACTTC. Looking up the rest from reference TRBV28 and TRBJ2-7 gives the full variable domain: DVKVTQSSRYLVKRTGEKVFLECVQDMDHENMFWYRQDPGLGLRLIYFSYDVKMKEKGDIPEGYSVSREKKERFSLILESASTNQTSMYLCASRRGPAYEQYFGPGTRLTVT.

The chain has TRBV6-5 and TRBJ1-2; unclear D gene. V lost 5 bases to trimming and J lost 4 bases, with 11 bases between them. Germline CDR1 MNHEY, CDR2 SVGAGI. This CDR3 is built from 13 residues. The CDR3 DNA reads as TGTGCCAGCAGTCTCAGTAGGGTCTATGGCTACACCTTC. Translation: CASSLSRVYGYTF.

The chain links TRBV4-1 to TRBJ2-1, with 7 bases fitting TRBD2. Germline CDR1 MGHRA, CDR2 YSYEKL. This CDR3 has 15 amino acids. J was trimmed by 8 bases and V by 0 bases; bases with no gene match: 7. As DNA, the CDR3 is TGCGCCAGCAGCCAAGAGGGCGGGAGAATCGATGAGCAGTTCTTC. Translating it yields CASSQEGGRIDEQFF.

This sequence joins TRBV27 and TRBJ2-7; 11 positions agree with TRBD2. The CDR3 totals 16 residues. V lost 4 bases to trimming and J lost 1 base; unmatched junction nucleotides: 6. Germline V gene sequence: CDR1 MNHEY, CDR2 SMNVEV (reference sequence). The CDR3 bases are TGTGCCAGCAGTTCCCTGGGACTAGCGGCTTCCTACGAGCAGTACTTC. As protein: CASSSLGLAASYEQYF.

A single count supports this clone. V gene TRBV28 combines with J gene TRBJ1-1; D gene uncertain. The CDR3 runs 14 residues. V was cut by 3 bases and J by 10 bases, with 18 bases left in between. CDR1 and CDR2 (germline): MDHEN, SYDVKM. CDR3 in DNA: TGTGCCAGCAGTTTCTTCCATGGACCGACCGGAGCTTTCTTT. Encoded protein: CASSFFHGPTGAFF.

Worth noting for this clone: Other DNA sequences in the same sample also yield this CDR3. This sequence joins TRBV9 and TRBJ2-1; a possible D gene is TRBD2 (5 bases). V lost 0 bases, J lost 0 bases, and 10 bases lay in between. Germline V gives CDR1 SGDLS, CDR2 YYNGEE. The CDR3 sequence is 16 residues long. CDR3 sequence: CASSVGQRSSYNEQFF. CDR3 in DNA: TGTGCCAGCAGCGTAGGCCAGCGGTCCTCCTACAATGAGCAGTTCTTC.

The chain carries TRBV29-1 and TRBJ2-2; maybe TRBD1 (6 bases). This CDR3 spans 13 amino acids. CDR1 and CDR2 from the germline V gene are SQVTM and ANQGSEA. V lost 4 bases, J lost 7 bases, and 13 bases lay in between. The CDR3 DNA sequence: TGCAGCGTTGTATTCCAGGGGCTCGGGGAGCTGTTTTTT. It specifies CSVVFQGLGELFF.

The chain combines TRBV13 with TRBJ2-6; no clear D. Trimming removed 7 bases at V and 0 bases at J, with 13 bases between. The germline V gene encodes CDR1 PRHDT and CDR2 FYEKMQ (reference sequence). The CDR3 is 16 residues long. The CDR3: CASTYSRVSGANVLTF. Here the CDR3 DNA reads TGTGCCAGCACCTATAGTAGGGTCTCTGGGGCCAACGTCCTGACTTTC.